The 27 T cell receptor beta chains below all came from one sample that was sequenced in a study of cytomegalovirus exposure and HLA in healthy donors. This PCR relied on a set of 60 Vbeta primers and 13 Jbeta primers. The assay was immunoSEQ multiplex PCR, and TCRdb's table has in-frame clones only and misses some. The sample has about 150,000 clones; approximately 82% are singletons. The sequenced material came from PBMCs. All receptors derive from a man in his late teens or twenties in good health and CMV-seropositive.

This clone was picked up a small number of times. The chain is built from TRBV19 and TRBJ1-2; D gene unclear. The CDR3 has 15 residues. V lost 5 bases to trimming and J lost 2 bases, with 15 bases between them. The germline V gene encodes CDR1 LNHDA and CDR2 SQIVND (reference sequence). CDR3 DNA: TGTGCCAGTAGTCCCCGCCGTACGACAAACTATGGCTACACCTTC. Its protein is CASSPRRTTNYGYTF.

The chain links TRBV2 to TRBJ2-3; TRBD2 matches 8 bases. Looked up from germline, CDR1 is SNHLY and CDR2 is FYNNEI. The CDR3 runs to 16 residues. The ends lost 5 bases at V and 4 bases at J; junction bases unmatched: 11. This chain's CDR3 is CASSLYSGKGSDTQYF. The CDR3 coding sequence is TGTGCCAGCAGTCTATATAGCGGGAAAGGATCAGATACGCAGTATTTT.

The chain carries TRBV5-1 and TRBJ2-1, with D possibly matching TRBD2 (6 bases). This CDR3 is 17 amino acids long. CDR1 is SGHRS and CDR2 is YFSETQ in the germline V gene. V gave up 4 bases and J gave up 4 bases, with 21 bases separating them. CDR3 coding DNA: TGCGCCAGCAGCGAAAAAGCGGGCCTTACCGAATACAATGAGCAGTTCTTC. Translating gives CASSEKAGLTEYNEQFF.

V and J are TRBV28 and TRBJ2-6; no reliable D call. The CDR3 has 16 amino acids. V shed 3 bases and J shed 2 bases, with 11 bases lying between them. Germline loops: CDR1 MDHEN, CDR2 SYDVKM. This CDR3 is CASSFSRVPGANVLTF. The CDR3 DNA is TGTGCCAGCAGTTTTTCCCGGGTTCCTGGGGCCAACGTCCTGACTTTC.

The chain has TRBV19 and TRBJ2-7; D is ambiguous. The CDR3 totals 10 residues. Germline CDR1 is LNHDA and CDR2 is SQIVND (reference sequence). Trimming shortened V by 8 bases and J by 1 base, and 3 bases separated the two germline ends. The CDR3 loop reads CASPSYEQYF. Written as DNA, the CDR3 is TGTGCCAGTCCTTCCTACGAGCAGTACTTC.

V and J are TRBV6-6 and TRBJ1-1, with D maybe TRBD1 (6 bases). The V end lost 5 bases, the J end lost 0 bases, and 7 bases lay between the germline ends. Per the germline V gene, CDR1 is MNHNY and CDR2 is SVGAGI (reference sequence). This CDR3 has 13 amino acids. The CDR3 loop reads CASSTGLNTEAFF. In DNA, the CDR3 is TGTGCCAGCAGTACAGGGCTGAACACTGAAGCTTTCTTT.

V gene TRBV6-6 combines with J gene TRBJ2-7; 7 bases map to TRBD1. CDR1 is MNHNY, CDR2 SVGAGI, per germline (reference sequence). This CDR3 has 15 residues. V shed 2 bases and J 2 bases; nucleotides not matched to a gene: 6. The CDR3 bases are TGTGCCAGCAGTTACCCCGACCAGGGGGCCTACGAGCAGTACTTC. Encoded protein: CASSYPDQGAYEQYF.

This chain links TRBV5-4 with TRBJ2-5; TRBD2 matches at 7 bases. V was pared by 5 bases and J by 2 bases, with 3 bases of the junction left unmatched. CDR3 length equals 13 residues. CDR1 and CDR2 from the germline V gene are SGHNT and YYREEE (reference sequence). The CDR3 DNA reads as TGTGCCAGCAGTCGGGACTATCAAGAGACCCAGTACTTC. Protein product: CASSRDYQETQYF.

The chain is built from TRBV25-1 and TRBJ2-5; TRBD2 aligns across 10 bases. The CDR3 runs to 15 residues. Germline CDR1 reads MGHDK; CDR2 reads SYGVNS. V trimming: 4 bases; J trimming: 1 base; junction bases outside the gene matches: 3. The CDR3 sequence is CASSALAGVQETQYF. The DNA of the CDR3 is TGTGCCAGCAGTGCCCTAGCGGGAGTCCAAGAGACCCAGTACTTC.

About this clone itself: The CDR3 does not close with the conserved phenylalanine or tryptophan, likely indicating a read error. The DNA is omitted, as the CDR3 cannot be located on it reliably, and the CDR3 follows TCRdb's listing. The chain employs TRBV11-2 and TRBJ1-3. From germline, CDR1 is SGHAT and CDR2 FQNNGV. The length of the CDR3 is 9 amino acids, counting both ends. CDR3 residues: CASSWRVVA.

The V gene is TRBV9, the J gene TRBJ1-2, with TRBD1 identical over 7 bases. This CDR3 comprises 14 residues. Germline trimming cut 4 bases from V and 8 bases from J; bases unmatched to any gene: 11. CDR1 is SGDLS, CDR2 YYNGEE, per germline. The CDR3 loop reads CASSPSTGTEGYTF. CDR3 nucleotides: TGTGCCAGCAGCCCTTCGACAGGGACTGAGGGCTACACCTTC. The full variable domain, rest sourced from reference TRBV9 and TRBJ1-2, is DSGVTQTPKHLITATGQRVTLRCSPRSGDLSVYWYQQSLDQGLQFLIQYYNGEERAKGNILERFSAQQFPDLHSELNLSSLELGDSALYFCASSPSTGTEGYTFGSGTRLTVV.

The chain carries TRBV15 and TRBJ2-1, with 7 bases fitting TRBD2. V lost 1 base, J lost 10 bases, and 7 bases stayed unmatched. In germline, CDR1 is LNHNV, CDR2 YYDKDF (reference sequence). The length of the CDR3 is 14 residues. CDR3 DNA sequence: TGTGCCACCAGCAGAGCGGTTGCTAGCGGAGAGCAGTTCTTC. This codes for CATSRAVASGEQFF.

The genes are TRBV7-3 and TRBJ2-2, with 14 bases lining up with TRBD2. The length of the CDR3 is 19 residues. Germline CDR1 reads SGHTA; CDR2 reads FQGTGA. Trimming took 2 bases from V and 0 from J; bases not matched to a gene: 5. The CDR3: CASSLFGLAGGSNTGELFF. The CDR3 coding sequence is TGTGCCAGCAGCTTATTCGGACTAGCGGGAGGATCGAACACCGGGGAGCTGTTTTTT.

The genes are TRBV6-4 and TRBJ2-6; no definite D call. Germline assignment: CDR1 MRHNA and CDR2 SNTAGT. Between the trimmed V and J ends, which lost 4 bases and 0 bases, there was a span of 4 bases. The CDR3 has 14 amino acids. The CDR3 loop is CASSGHSGANVLTF. For the CDR3, the DNA is TGTGCCAGCAGTGGACACTCTGGGGCCAACGTCCTGACTTTC.

The chain links TRBV19 to TRBJ2-4, with a possible D match to TRBD2 (6 bases). The germline V gene has CDR1 LNHDA and CDR2 SQIVND (reference sequence). The CDR3 has 11 amino acids. Deletions cut 5 bases from V and 12 bases from J, with 11 bases between. CDR3 nucleotides: TGTGCCAGTAGTGCCACCGGGAGTCAGTACTTC. This gives the protein CASSATGSQYF.

The CDR3 coding sequence is TGTGCCAGTAGAAGGGGACAGGGCTTAACCTACAATGAGCAGTTCTTC. Encoded protein: CASRRGQGLTYNEQFF. The V call is TRBV19, the J call TRBJ2-1; 9 bases fit TRBD1. Germline assignment: CDR1 LNHDA and CDR2 SQIVND (reference sequence). This CDR3 region has 16 residues. V shed 6 bases, J shed 2 bases, and the junction held 8 bases outside the gene matches.

This clone came up once. The chain has TRBV28 and TRBJ1-1; TRBD1 matches at 9 bases. The V segment lost 5 bases and the J segment 1 base; nucleotides outside the gene matches: 2. The CDR3 length is 14 residues. Germline V gene data show CDR1 as MDHEN and CDR2 as SYDVKM. The CDR3 protein is CASSKDRGNTEAFF. The CDR3 bases are TGTGCCAGCAGTAAGGACAGGGGGAACACTGAAGCTTTCTTT.

J is TRBJ2-7 and V is TRBV6-5; D possibly corresponds to TRBD2 (5 bases). CDR3 length equals 14 residues. In germline, CDR1 is MNHEY, CDR2 SVGAGI. V lost 6 bases and J 5 bases, leaving 17 bases between the germline ends. The CDR3 DNA reads as TGTGCCAGCAGCCCGACTATGGGTAGGGACGAGCAGTACTTC. This translates into CASSPTMGRDEQYF.

The J gene is TRBJ2-1, the V gene TRBV10-2; no reliable D call. This CDR3 is built from 13 residues. Germline V CDR1 and CDR2: WSHSY, SAAADI. Trimming stripped 5 bases from V and 0 bases from J, with 5 bases between. As DNA, the CDR3 is TGCGCCAGCAGTCCGAGCTCCTACAATGAGCAGTTCTTC. Translation: CASSPSSYNEQFF.

This chain links TRBV29-1 with TRBJ2-1; tentative D call: TRBD2 (7 bases). Per germline, CDR1 SQVTM and CDR2 ANQGSEA. V was pared by 6 bases and J by 5 bases, with 14 bases between. The CDR3 has 13 residues. CDR3 sequence reads: CSVSRGANNEQFF. The CDR3 DNA sequence: TGCAGCGTCTCACGGGGGGCAAACAATGAGCAGTTCTTC.

This clone was seen just once. The chain combines TRBV7-2 with TRBJ2-7; unclear D gene. The CDR3 consists of 15 residues. Germline CDR1 reads SGHTA; CDR2 reads FQGNSA. V gave up 2 bases and J gave up 7 bases, with 18 bases separating them. The CDR3 region has the DNA TGTGCCAGCAGCTTAAGACCCCATGATAGCCGTGAGCAGTACTTC. Its translation is CASSLRPHDSREQYF.

V and J are TRBV27 and TRBJ2-7; possible D gene TRBD1, 6 bases. V lost 6 bases, J lost 4 bases, and 10 bases lay in between. The CDR3 has 12 amino acids. Germline-derived CDR1 and CDR2 are MNHEY and SMNVEV (reference sequence). CDR3 in DNA: TGTGCCAGCAGACGGACAGCTTACGAGCAGTACTTC. It yields the protein CASRRTAYEQYF.

A few counts support this clone. The chain employs TRBV10-2 and TRBJ2-7, with TRBD2 as a possible D gene (6 bases). Germline values: CDR1 WSHSY, CDR2 SAAADI. The CDR3 is 15 amino acids. Deletions cut 8 bases from V and 0 bases from J, with 17 bases between. The CDR3 is CASRSGERSSYEQYF. The CDR3 region has the DNA TGCGCCAGCCGGTCGGGGGAGAGAAGCTCCTACGAGCAGTACTTC.

A few counts support this clone. This chain links TRBV6-1 with TRBJ1-2, with 12 nucleotides matching TRBD1. The CDR3 is made up of 16 amino acids. J lost 8 bases, V lost 4 bases, and 11 bases had no gene match. Looked up from germline, CDR1 is MNHNS and CDR2 is SASEGT. The CDR3 nucleotides read TGTGCCAGCAGTGGATTGCCGGGACAGGGGGCGCGGGGCTACACCTTC. Residues: CASSGLPGQGARGYTF.

The count of this clone is one. The chain joins TRBV19 to TRBJ1-4; D unclear. Trimming removed 1 base from V and 8 bases from J, with 14 bases in between. This CDR3 region has 15 residues. Germline CDR1 LNHDA, CDR2 SQIVND (reference sequence). CDR3 in DNA: TGTGCCAGTAGTATAGGGTCCTCGGTTTACGAAAAACTGTTTTTT. It encodes CASSIGSSVYEKLFF.

This clone was counted between two and nine times. V is TRBV6-1 and J is TRBJ2-1; D is ambiguous. Trimming took off 0 bases at V and 7 bases at J, with 7 bases between the two ends. Germline CDR1 is MNHNS and CDR2 is SASEGT. The CDR3 has 13 amino acids. The CDR3 protein is CASSEARLNEQFF. Written as DNA, the CDR3 is TGTGCCAGCAGTGAAGCGCGGCTAAATGAGCAGTTCTTC.

The V gene is TRBV5-1, the J gene TRBJ2-3, with TRBD2 matching 9 bases. With V trimmed by 7 bases and J by 4 bases, 10 bases remained unmatched. The CDR3 totals 15 residues. Per the germline V gene, CDR1 is SGHRS and CDR2 is YFSETQ. The CDR3 DNA is TGCGCCAGCGGGTTGATAGCGGGAGAGCCAGATACGCAGTATTTT. It specifies CASGLIAGEPDTQYF. Variable domain in full (rest from reference TRBV5-1 and TRBJ2-3): KAGVTQTPRYLIKTRGQQVTLSCSPISGHRSVSWYQQTPGQGLQFLFEYFSETQRNKGNFPGRFSGRQFSNSRSEMNVSTLELGDSALYLCASGLIAGEPDTQYFGPGTRLTVL.